These 20 T cell receptor beta chains were all obtained from the same sample, sequenced in a study of T cell responses to AZD1222 COVID-19 vaccine. Here immunoSEQ multiplex PCR was the method, and the copy in TCRdb shows in-frame clones only, minus some. The sample contains roughly 200,000 clones, about 91% of which appear only once. The sequencing here drew on peripheral blood, taken on day 0 of AZD1222 vaccination. These receptor sequences come from an adult in good health.

This chain joins TRBV29-1 and TRBJ1-5, with D perhaps TRBD1 (5 bases). With 4 bases removed from V and 3 bases from J, the gap between germline ends came to 7 bases. The germline V gene encodes CDR1 SQVTM and CDR2 ANQGSEA. The CDR3 is 12 residues long. CDR3 nucleotides: TGCAGCGTTGGAGGGGTCAATCAGCCCCAGCATTTT. This sequence encodes CSVGGVNQPQHF.

V usage is TRBV5-5 and J usage is TRBJ1-5; maybe TRBD1 (5 bases). Trimming left V 4 bases short and J 2 bases short, with 13 bases between. The CDR3 loop spans 15 amino acids. CDR1 SGHKS and CDR2 YYEKEE come from the germline V gene (reference sequence). The CDR3 sequence: CASSPGTSGNQPQHF. In DNA form, the CDR3 reads TGTGCCAGCAGCCCGGGGACCTCAGGCAATCAGCCCCAGCATTTT.

The rearrangement links TRBV3-1 (or the pseudogene TRBV3-2) to TRBJ2-3; D uncertain. Trimming removed 2 bases from V and 2 bases from J, with 2 bases in between. Germline-derived CDR1 and CDR2 are LGHDT and YNNKEL (reference sequence). There are 12 residues in the CDR3. CDR3 bases: TGTGCCAGCAGCCAACTCACAGATACGCAGTATTTT. Encoded protein: CASSQLTDTQYF.

The chain has TRBV18 and TRBJ2-7, with D uncertain. The V and J ends lost 3 bases and 0 bases respectively, with 9 bases between them. Looked up from germline, CDR1 is KGHSH and CDR2 is LQKENI. There are 14 residues in the CDR3. The CDR3 DNA reads TGTGCCAGCTCACCCGGAATGAGCTCCTACGAGCAGTACTTC. It codes for CASSPGMSSYEQYF.

The rearrangement links TRBV5-1 to TRBJ2-7; no clear D. CDR3 length: 11 residues. CDR1 SGHRS and CDR2 YFSETQ come from the germline V gene. Trimming took off 7 bases at V and 3 bases at J, with 8 bases between the two ends. The CDR3 DNA follows: TGCGCCAGCTATGGGGACTACGAGCAGTACTTC. Its translation: CASYGDYEQYF.

The chain links TRBV24-1 to TRBJ2-1; D is uncertain. In germline, CDR1 is KGHDR, CDR2 SFDVKD. The CDR3 totals 15 residues. With 5 bases removed from V and 5 bases from J, the gap between germline ends came to 15 bases. CDR3 in DNA: TGTGCCACCAGTGCGTCTGGCGTCCCACACAATGAGCAGTTCTTC. It specifies CATSASGVPHNEQFF.

The chain is built from TRBV27 and TRBJ2-3; D perhaps matches TRBD1 (5 bases). Germline CDR1 reads MNHEY; CDR2 reads SMNVEV (reference sequence). The CDR3 loop spans 14 amino acids. The V end lost 2 bases, the J end lost 10 bases, and 16 bases lay between the germline ends. The DNA of the CDR3 is TGTGCCAGCAGTTTAAACCCACAGACCAGGGCGCAGTATTTT. Its protein product is CASSLNPQTRAQYF.

The V call is TRBV5-1, the J call TRBJ1-2, with unresolved D. The CDR3 runs 14 residues. V was trimmed by 5 bases and J by 5 bases, leaving 16 bases between them. Germline V gene data show CDR1 as SGHRS and CDR2 as YFSETQ. CDR3 region: CASRVKPSGYGYTF. The DNA of the CDR3 is TGCGCCAGCAGAGTGAAGCCGTCAGGTTATGGCTACACCTTC.

This clone was recorded only once. V and J are TRBV6-4 and TRBJ1-1; possibly TRBD1 for D (5 bases). This CDR3 contains 15 residues. Trimming removed 0 bases at V and 2 bases at J, with 10 bases between. Germline V CDR1 and CDR2: MRHNA, SNTAGT. In nucleotides, the CDR3 is TGTGCCAGCAGTGACTCGGGGACGGGAAACACTGAAGCTTTCTTT. This codes for CASSDSGTGNTEAFF.

This sequence joins TRBV11-3 and TRBJ2-1; 10 bases map to TRBD1. V dropped 6 bases and J dropped 4; count of bases not matched to a gene: 9. Germline loops: CDR1 SGHNT, CDR2 YENEEA. This CDR3 is built from 16 residues. The CDR3 coding sequence is TGTGCCAGCAGGAAGACCGGGACAGGGGTATACAATGAGCAGTTCTTC. Protein: CASRKTGTGVYNEQFF.

The CDR3 DNA reads as TGTGCCAGCTCCCCGTTATTGGCAGGTCAGAACACTGAAGCTTTCTTT. This codes for CASSPLLAGQNTEAFF. The genes are TRBV18 and TRBJ1-1; D uncertain. CDR1 KGHSH and CDR2 LQKENI come from the germline V gene. The CDR3 contains 16 residues. Between the trimmed V and J ends, which lost 6 bases and 1 base, there was a span of 18 bases.

V usage is TRBV25-1 and J usage is TRBJ1-5; no reliable D call. V was clipped by 4 bases and J by 7 bases, with 8 bases between them. The CDR3 loop spans 12 amino acids. Per the germline V gene, CDR1 is MGHDK and CDR2 is SYGVNS. CDR3 protein: CASSGPGQPQHF. CDR3 nucleotides: TGTGCCAGCAGTGGACCGGGGCAGCCCCAGCATTTT.

V usage is TRBV19 and J usage is TRBJ1-1; D might be TRBD1 (5 bases). CDR1 is LNHDA and CDR2 is SQIVND in the germline V gene (reference sequence). V lost 6 bases and J lost 1, with 15 bases in between. The CDR3 spans 15 residues. The CDR3 nucleotides are TGTGCCAGTAGACCCGGGACCTTAGGGAACACTGAAGCTTTCTTT. Protein sequence: CASRPGTLGNTEAFF.

The chain joins TRBV9 to TRBJ1-1, with a possible D match to TRBD1 (6 bases). Germline CDR1 SGDLS, CDR2 YYNGEE. V gave up 2 bases and J gave up 1 base, with 18 bases separating them. The CDR3 is made up of 17 amino acids. The CDR3 loop is CASSVGQTRVKNTEAFF. In nucleotides, the CDR3 is TGTGCCAGCAGCGTCGGACAGACCCGAGTTAAGAACACTGAAGCTTTCTTT.

The CDR3 loop is CASSFGDYEQYF. The CDR3 coding sequence is TGCGCCAGCAGCTTTGGGGACTACGAGCAGTACTTC. The gene calls are TRBV5-1 and TRBJ2-7, with D unresolved. Germline CDR1 and CDR2: SGHRS and YFSETQ. V was shortened by 2 bases and J by 3 bases, with 6 bases between the two germline ends. The CDR3 runs 12 residues.

The V gene is TRBV10-3, the J gene TRBJ1-5; 8 nucleotides align to TRBD1. J gave up 5 bases and V 4 bases, and 4 bases lay outside the gene matches. Germline V lookup: CDR1 ENHRY, CDR2 SYGVKD. The CDR3 loop spans 14 amino acids. The CDR3 reads CAISGGQDDQPQHF. CDR3 nucleotide sequence: TGTGCCATCAGTGGGGGACAGGACGATCAGCCCCAGCATTTT.

Here the CDR3 reads CASSQSRARGSYEQYF. The CDR3 coding sequence is TGCGCCAGCAGTCAATCACGGGCAAGGGGCTCCTACGAGCAGTACTTC. The J gene is TRBJ2-7, the V gene TRBV23-1; D possibly corresponds to TRBD1 (5 bases). TRBV23-1 is reported as an ORF; its role is uncertain. This CDR3 region has 16 residues. Trimming removed 0 bases at V and 0 bases at J, with 12 bases between.

This clone came up once. The gene calls are TRBV19 and TRBJ1-5; 7 bases align to TRBD1. Per the germline V gene, CDR1 is LNHDA and CDR2 is SQIVND (reference sequence). The CDR3 totals 16 residues. Trimming cost V 7 bases and J 0 bases; bases outside gene matches: 9. The CDR3 DNA sequence: TGTGCCAGTAATTGGGGGACAGCCTATAGCAATCAGCCCCAGCATTTT. Protein sequence: CASNWGTAYSNQPQHF.

The chain carries TRBV11-2 and TRBJ2-7; 7 nucleotides line up with TRBD1. CDR1 and CDR2 from the germline V gene are SGHAT and FQNNGV. The length of the CDR3 is 15 residues. V dropped 1 base and J dropped 2; count of bases not matched to a gene: 5. The CDR3 DNA follows: TGTGCCAGCAGCTTAGGGGGTACAGGGGCCTACGAGCAGTACTTC. It specifies CASSLGGTGAYEQYF.

This chain connects TRBV7-9 to TRBJ2-7; 7 bases match TRBD1. The V and J ends lost 5 bases and 2 bases, in that order; junction bases with no gene match: 6. The CDR3 has 14 amino acids. Germline lookup yields CDR1 SEHNR and CDR2 FQNEAQ (reference sequence). The CDR3 is CASSRQGETYEQYF. CDR3 DNA sequence: TGTGCCAGCAGCCGACAGGGAGAAACCTACGAGCAGTACTTC.